This T cell receptor beta chain came from a study of memory CD4+ T cells and cytomegalovirus serostatus. On the study more broadly: Of the healthy Belgian adults, roughly ten were CMV seropositive and approximately 25 seronegative.

Single viable CD3+CD4+CD8-CD45RO+ cells were sorted as the memory CD4+ T cells. The CDR3 has 15 amino acids. V gave up 4 bases and J gave up 6 bases, with 20 bases separating them. CDR1 is SGHTS, CDR2 YDEGEE, per germline. In the original workflow: After removing out-of-frame reads, under 2.5 million distinct TCRbeta sequences remained. The table came from immunoSEQ multiplex PCR; TCRdb's copy has only in-frame clones and leaves some out. D and trimming were read from the DNA, whereas the V and J calls and clone size are those reported in that table. The sample has 80,000 to 100,000 clones, approximately 80% seen once. Regarding this clone: Its target is not known.

Findings of the study overall: CMV serostatus prediction reached median AUC approximately 0.95, or 0.91 with US-trained model.

The sample consisted of memory CD4+ T cells from blood. The TCR was taken from an adult in good health and CMV-seropositive. The V call is TRBV5-8, the J call TRBJ2-7, with a tentative D call TRBD1 (6 bases). The chain's CDR3 is CASSHRTVQSSEQYF. CDR3 in DNA: TGTGCCAGCAGCCACCGGACAGTCCAAAGTTCCGAGCAGTACTTC.